One and the same sample provided the 10 T cell receptor beta chains below, sequenced in a study of Ad26.COV2.S vaccination and SARS-CoV-2 variants. Produced via immunoSEQ multiplex PCR; TCRdb's table is partial and in-frame only. The sample has some 390,000 clones; around nine tenths are singletons. Documented treatment: 15 to 20 received Ad26.COV2.S at low or high dose, single or two shots; 5 received placebo; per-sample allocation not given. Collection of samples fell on day 63 after the first vaccine or placebo injection. This material consisted of peripheral blood, taken in a trial of Ad26.COV2.S vaccine versus placebo. The receptors were gathered from a person aged 18-65 years who received the Ad26.COV2.S COVID-19 vaccine or a placebo.

The genes are TRBV27 and TRBJ2-5; D not certain. Germline lookup yields CDR1 MNHEY and CDR2 SMNVEV (reference sequence). The CDR3 extends over 15 amino acids. Deletions cut 6 bases from V and 1 base from J, with 15 bases between. In DNA, the CDR3 is TGTGCCAGCAGGGGATGGCGACATATCCAAGAGACCCAGTACTTC. Amino acids: CASRGWRHIQETQYF.

The chain is built from TRBV19 and TRBJ2-1; D unresolved. V lost 3 bases, J lost 10 bases, and 7 bases lay in between. The CDR3 spans 11 residues. The V gene's germline CDR1 is LNHDA and CDR2 SQIVND (reference sequence). The CDR3 region has the DNA TGTGCCAGTAGTATGTCTAGAGAGCAGTTCTTC. This encodes CASSMSREQFF.

V gene TRBV23-1 combines with J gene TRBJ2-7; TRBD2 matches 12 bases. TRBV23-1 is recorded as an ORF, its role being uncertain. The CDR3 totals 16 residues. The ends lost 2 bases at V and 6 bases at J; junction bases unmatched: 8. The CDR3 loop reads CASSQGLTSGRSEQYF. The CDR3 DNA is TGCGCCAGCAGTCAAGGTTTAACTAGCGGGAGGTCCGAGCAGTACTTC.

J is TRBJ2-1 and V is TRBV28, with 10 bases aligning to TRBD2. Germline lookup yields CDR1 MDHEN and CDR2 SYDVKM. V lost 8 bases to trimming and J lost 7 bases; unmatched junction nucleotides: 14. The CDR3 is made up of 16 amino acids. The CDR3 is CASGPKREGLLNEQFF. For the CDR3, the DNA is TGTGCCAGCGGACCAAAGCGGGAGGGCCTATTGAATGAGCAGTTCTTC.

The V gene is TRBV5-1, the J gene TRBJ2-5, with 7 bases identical to TRBD1. CDR1 is SGHRS and CDR2 is YFSETQ in the germline V gene. The CDR3 has 15 amino acids. Trimming cost V 4 bases and J 2 bases; bases outside gene matches: 8. For the CDR3, the DNA is TGCGCCAGCAGCGATACAGGGGTAATACAAGAGACCCAGTACTTC. As protein: CASSDTGVIQETQYF. Supplemented by reference TRBV5-1 and TRBJ2-5, the full variable domain reads KAGVTQTPRYLIKTRGQQVTLSCSPISGHRSVSWYQQTPGQGLQFLFEYFSETQRNKGNFPGRFSGRQFSNSRSEMNVSTLELGDSALYLCASSDTGVIQETQYFGPGTRLLVL.

The chain has TRBV28 and TRBJ1-6; D remains unclear. The V gene lost 8 bases and the J gene lost 0 bases, with 8 bases spanning the gap. Germline CDR1 and CDR2: MDHEN and SYDVKM. The CDR3 totals 14 residues. CDR3 coding DNA: TGTGCCAGCCGCGACACCTCCTATAATTCACCCCTCCACTTT. Its protein product is CASRDTSYNSPLHF.

The V gene is TRBV5-1, the J gene TRBJ2-5; no firm D call. The CDR3 covers 11 residues. The V gene's germline CDR1 is SGHRS and CDR2 YFSETQ. V was shortened by 2 bases and J by 4 bases, with 3 bases between the two germline ends. CDR3 sequence: CASSLRETQYF. DNA of the CDR3: TGCGCCAGCAGCTTACGAGAGACCCAGTACTTC.

The chain employs TRBV10-1 and TRBJ2-5; perhaps TRBD2 as D (6 bases). V lost 6 bases to trimming and J lost 2 bases, with 10 bases between them. The germline V gene encodes CDR1 WNHNN and CDR2 SYGVQD (reference sequence). There are 13 residues in the CDR3. CDR3 in DNA: TGCGCCAGCAGCGCCGGACTACAAGAGACCCAGTACTTC. This codes for CASSAGLQETQYF.

The chain employs TRBV12-5 and TRBJ1-6, with D perhaps matching TRBD1 (6 bases). V was cut by 1 base and J by 14 bases, with 18 bases left in between. There are 15 residues in the CDR3. In germline, CDR1 is LGHNT, CDR2 FRNRAP. CDR3 residues: CASGLDGTPTSSLHF. The CDR3 DNA follows: TGTGCTAGTGGTTTGGACGGGACACCTACTTCTTCCCTCCACTTT. Full variable domain (rest looked up from reference TRBV12-5 and TRBJ1-6): DARVTQTPRHKVTEMGQEVTMRCQPILGHNTVFWYRQTMMQGLELLAYFRNRAPLDDSGMPKDRFSAEMPDATLATLKIQPSEPRDSAVYFCASGLDGTPTSSLHFGNGTRLTVT.

V is TRBV5-4 and J is TRBJ2-6; D gene uncertain. The V gene's germline CDR1 is SGHNT and CDR2 YYREEE (reference sequence). This CDR3 spans 16 amino acids. V lost 2 bases to trimming and J lost 0 bases, with 9 bases between them. The CDR3 is CASSFIRPSGANVLTF. CDR3 in DNA: TGTGCCAGCAGCTTTATTAGGCCCTCTGGGGCCAACGTCCTGACTTTC.